This T cell receptor beta chain appears in the sequencing data of a study of CD8 T cells in Susac syndrome. In blood CD8+ and CD4+ T cells, TCR beta underwent sequencing. The healthy controls were matched to patients by age and sex. FACS was used to enrich TEMRA cells, whereas the CD8+ and CD4+ T cells were obtained by negative isolation. RNA was extracted with the RNeasy kit, and a quantity of about 0.45 to 1 ug was reverse transcribed using random hexamers. The method of amplification for TCR beta CDR3 was immunoSEQ multiplex PCR, covering 54 Vbeta and 13 Jbeta. TCRdb passed the immunoSEQ multiplex PCR reads through MiXCR, listing each CDR3 protein once. This table has under 150,000 distinct CDR3 sequences, nearly 95% appearing once. The CDR3 length is 15 residues. CDR1 is SGHNT, CDR2 YENEEA, per germline. The junction had 17 bases not matched to a gene; V was cut back by 6 bases and J by 10 bases.

Sequencing used CD8+ T cells from PBMCs. The source is a human donor in good health. The genes are TRBV11-3 and TRBJ2-5; 7 nucleotides align to TRBD1. CDR3 sequence (DNA): TGTGCCAGCAGTTACTTCGGACAGGAAACAGAGGGCCAGTACTTC. The encoded protein is CASSYFGQETEGQYF.